These 24 T cell receptor beta chains were all obtained from the same sample, sequenced in a study of regulatory T cells in long-lasting Graves disease. Time point of the sample: newly diagnosed GD, antithyroid drugs for less than 3 months. Following extraction of RNA from PBMCs, that RNA was used to make the TCR library. Sequencing libraries for TCR beta were prepared with iRepertoire HTBI primers and Arm-PCR of CDR3 regions. One entry per CDR3 protein results from TCRdb running MiXCR on the multiplex PCR reads. The sample has hundreds of thousands of distinct CDR3 sequences, about 16% seen once. These data were also reused for a study on T cells in Graves' hyperthyroidism and ophthalmopathy.

The sequencing used peripheral blood mononuclear cells (PBMCs), collected at new diagnosis, from a patient treated with antithyroid drugs. All receptors come from a man between 18 and 35 years old with Graves disease.

The chain has TRBV27 and TRBJ1-5, with D possibly TRBD1 on 6 matching bases. The V gene lost 4 bases and the J gene lost 2 bases, with 15 bases spanning the gap. Per germline, CDR1 MNHEY and CDR2 SMNVEV (reference sequence). The CDR3 sequence is 16 residues long. CDR3 in DNA: TGTGCCAGCAGTTCTCACCCGGGGGCGGGCAATCAGCCCCAGCATTTT. Its protein is CASSSHPGAGNQPQHF.

This clonotype was counted between two and nine times. The chain joins TRBV5-5 to TRBJ2-7, with a weak D call TRBD1 (7 bases). The V gene lost 2 bases and the J gene lost 5 bases, with 14 bases spanning the gap. The CDR3 contains 14 residues. Per the germline V gene, CDR1 is SGHKS and CDR2 is YYEKEE (reference sequence). Here the CDR3 DNA reads TGTGCCAGCAGCTTCGGCAGGGGGGACCACGAGCAGTACTTC. It codes for CASSFGRGDHEQYF.

V gene TRBV3-1 combines with J gene TRBJ2-7; TRBD1 or TRBD2 may be the D gene (5 bases each). Germline-derived CDR1 and CDR2 are LGHDT and YNNKEL (reference sequence). The CDR3 spans 18 residues. V gave up 5 bases and J gave up 3 bases, with 26 bases separating them. The CDR3 loop reads CASSVEPGGFGRDYEQYF. The CDR3 coding sequence is TGTGCCAGCAGCGTAGAGCCCGGCGGGTTCGGCAGGGACTACGAGCAGTACTTC.

This clonotype was seen at least ten times. The chain is built from TRBV29-1 and TRBJ1-1, with 7 bases that match TRBD1. Trimming removed 7 bases from V and 3 bases from J; junction bases left unmatched: 5. Looked up from germline, CDR1 is SQVTM and CDR2 is ANQGSEA. This CDR3 comprises 12 residues. CDR3 bases: TGCAGCGCTAGGGACAGCGACACTGAAGCTTTCTTT. It yields the protein CSARDSDTEAFF.

Comment on this clonotype: A much larger clone is a single base away; this may be a read error. The chain has TRBV2 and TRBJ2-1; D is perhaps TRBD2 (5 bases). This CDR3 spans 13 amino acids. V lost 4 bases, J lost 10 bases, and 14 bases lay in between. The V gene's germline CDR1 is SNHLY and CDR2 FYNNEI. The CDR3 sequence is CASSGIPGFEQFF. The DNA of the CDR3 is TGTGCCAGCAGTGGCATCCCGGGGTTCGAGCAGTTCTTC.

J is TRBJ2-4 and V is TRBV5-1, with 7 bases identical to TRBD2. From germline, CDR1 is SGHRS and CDR2 YFSETQ. CDR3 length: 14 residues. V gave up 0 bases and J gave up 8 bases; unmatched junction bases: 5. CDR3 in amino acids: CASSLETSIHIQYF. CDR3 DNA: TGCGCCAGCAGCTTGGAGACTAGCATCCACATTCAGTACTTC.

This clonotype was seen repeatedly, ten times or more. The V call is TRBV7-2, the J call TRBJ2-3; D is unclear. The CDR3 contains 13 residues. Trimming stripped 2 bases from V and 2 bases from J, with 5 bases between. Germline V gene lookup returns CDR1 SGHTA and CDR2 FQGNSA. CDR3 coding DNA: TGTGCCAGCAGCTTAAGGCCCACAGATACGCAGTATTTT. Translation: CASSLRPTDTQYF.

This clonotype was seen ten or more times. V usage is TRBV2 and J usage is TRBJ1-5; maybe TRBD1 (5 bases). The V gene lost 6 bases and the J gene lost 0 bases, with 15 bases spanning the gap. Germline V gene lookup returns CDR1 SNHLY and CDR2 FYNNEI. The CDR3 is 16 residues long. The CDR3 DNA reads TGTGCCAGCAGCCGCGACAGTGGAGCTAGCAATCAGCCCCAGCATTTT. As protein: CASSRDSGASNQPQHF. Drawing the rest from reference TRBV2 and TRBJ1-5, the complete variable domain is EPEVTQTPSHQVTQMGQEVILRCVPISNHLYFYWYRQILGQKVEFLVSFYNNEISEKSEIFDDQFSVERPDGSNFTLKIRSTKLEDSAMYFCASSRDSGASNQPQHFGDGTRLSIL.

This clonotype was observed a handful of times. The rearrangement joins TRBV3-1 to TRBJ2-1; 8 bases align to TRBD1. The CDR3 is made up of 16 amino acids. Trimming cost V 1 base and J 8 bases; bases outside gene matches: 10. CDR1 LGHDT and CDR2 YNNKEL come from the germline V gene (reference sequence). This CDR3 is CASSQAHRGSLYEQFF. The CDR3 bases are TGTGCCAGCAGCCAAGCTCACAGGGGGAGTCTATATGAGCAGTTCTTC.

As to this clonotype: The junction differs from germline at one of its ends, possibly a read error. The chain has TRBV7-7 and TRBJ2-3, with D perhaps TRBD2 (5 bases). Germline V gene sequence: CDR1 SSHAT, CDR2 FNYEAQ (reference sequence). The CDR3 covers 13 residues. The CDR3, as DNA: TGTGCTAGCAGCTTCGGGGAGTCAGATACGCAGTATTTT. Its translation is CASSFGESDTQYF.

This clonotype was observed a few times. The V call is TRBV4-1, the J call TRBJ1-5; D unclear. Trimming pared 1 base from V and 4 bases from J, leaving 14 bases between. This CDR3 region has 16 residues. Germline V gene lookup returns CDR1 MGHRA and CDR2 YSYEKL. The CDR3 nucleotides read TGCGCCAGCAGCCAAGCCGCTGGGTTAGTGAATCAGCCCCAGCATTTT. Its translation: CASSQAAGLVNQPQHF.

This clonotype was counted many times. CDR3 DNA: TGCAGTGCTAACCGAGTAGCGGGAACGTCAGATACGCAGTATTTT. It codes for CSANRVAGTSDTQYF. The rearrangement joins TRBV20-1 to TRBJ2-3; 8 bases agree with TRBD2. The CDR3 length is 15 residues. The V gene's germline CDR1 is DFQATT and CDR2 SNEGSKA (reference sequence). After removal of 4 bases from V and 4 bases from J, the junction contained 10 bases not matched to a gene.

The chain is built from TRBV29-1 and TRBJ1-4, with D possibly matching TRBD1 (6 bases). The CDR3 extends over 14 amino acids. Germline-derived CDR1 and CDR2 are SQVTM and ANQGSEA. Trimming took 3 bases from V and 4 from J, leaving 12 bases between them. CDR3: CSVDPTGNNEKLFF. The CDR3 DNA sequence: TGCAGCGTTGACCCCACAGGGAATAATGAAAAACTGTTTTTT.

This clonotype was seen at least ten times. J is TRBJ2-5 and V is TRBV25-1; possible D gene TRBD2, 5 bases. Germline-derived CDR1 and CDR2 are MGHDK and SYGVNS. This CDR3 is built from 12 residues. Trimming took off 6 bases at V and 5 bases at J, with 10 bases between the two ends. The CDR3 coding sequence is TGTGCCAGCAGCGGACTGGTGGAGACCCAGTACTTC. Translation gives CASSGLVETQYF.

This clonotype was counted a few times. The CDR3 bases are TGTGCCAGCAGCTTGTGGCGTCCACCCTACGAGCAGTACTTC. This gives the protein CASSLWRPPYEQYF. The chain combines TRBV5-5 with TRBJ2-7; unclear D gene. Between the trimmed V and J ends, which lost 1 base and 2 bases, there was a span of 10 bases. CDR3 length: 14 amino acids. The germline gives CDR1 SGHKS, CDR2 YYEKEE (reference sequence).

This clonotype was seen ten or more times. The J gene is TRBJ2-7, the V gene TRBV28; D is uncertain. CDR3 length: 11 amino acids. Between the trimmed V and J ends, which lost 2 bases and 6 bases, there was a span of 5 bases. Germline lookup yields CDR1 MDHEN and CDR2 SYDVKM. The CDR3 DNA is TGTGCCAGCAGTTTAACCCGCGAGCAGTACTTC. Encoded protein: CASSLTREQYF.

This clonotype was seen at least ten times. The chain is built from TRBV12-3 or TRBV12-4 and TRBJ2-7; TRBD1 matches 8 bases. The junction had 6 bases not matched to a gene; V was cut back by 3 bases and J by 5 bases. This CDR3 spans 14 amino acids. The CDR3 here is CASSFVAGGNEQYF. CDR3 nucleotides: TGTGCCAGCAGTTTCGTAGCAGGGGGCAACGAGCAGTACTTC.

Many counts were recorded for this clonotype. The CDR3 sequence: CSAQKEVEAFF. CDR3 nucleotide sequence: TGCAGTGCTCAGAAAGAAGTTGAAGCTTTCTTT. V and J are TRBV20-1 and TRBJ1-1, with D unresolved. The CDR3 length is 11 residues. V lost 5 bases and J 7 bases, leaving 11 bases between the germline ends. The germline CDR1 and CDR2 sequences are DFQATT and SNEGSKA (reference sequence).

The chain links TRBV19 to TRBJ1-5; D is uncertain. The CDR3 spans 13 residues. V lost 5 bases, J lost 2 bases, and 7 bases lay in between. Germline-derived CDR1 and CDR2 are LNHDA and SQIVND (reference sequence). As DNA, the CDR3 is TGTGCCAGTAGTTGGGAGGGCAATCAGCCCCAGCATTTT. Translation gives CASSWEGNQPQHF.

The V and J genes are TRBV6-2 or TRBV6-3 and TRBJ1-2; D gene unclear. Looked up from germline, CDR1 is MNHEY and CDR2 is SVGEGT. The CDR3 spans 13 residues. The V gene lost 10 bases and the J gene lost 3 bases, with 15 bases spanning the gap. Here the CDR3 reads CATTQVKDYGYTF. CDR3 sequence (DNA): TGTGCCACCACCCAGGTGAAGGACTATGGCTACACCTTC.

The chain couples TRBV20-1 to TRBJ1-4, with TRBD1 matching over 7 bases. Germline assignment: CDR1 DFQATT and CDR2 SNEGSKA (reference sequence). The CDR3 is made up of 12 amino acids. The CDR3 DNA reads as TGCAGCGGAGGGGGCGCATCTGAAAAACTGTTTTTT. It specifies CSGGGASEKLFF.

This clonotype came up many times. This chain uses TRBV20-1 with TRBJ2-7, with D maybe TRBD2 (6 bases). CDR3 length: 15 amino acids. The V end lost 0 bases, the J end lost 6 bases, and 18 bases lay between the germline ends. Germline CDR1 is DFQATT and CDR2 is SNEGSKA (reference sequence). CDR3 coding DNA: TGCAGTGCTAGAGAGAATTGGGACTCCAAGCCCGAGCAGTACTTC. Protein sequence: CSARENWDSKPEQYF.

The V call is TRBV10-3, the J call TRBJ2-1, with no clear D. Trimming left V 0 bases short and J 0 bases short, with 9 bases between. Germline V gives CDR1 ENHRY, CDR2 SYGVKD. The CDR3 contains 16 residues. The CDR3 reads CAISESRSSSYNEQFF. DNA of the CDR3: TGTGCCATCAGTGAGTCCCGGTCGAGCTCCTACAATGAGCAGTTCTTC.

This clonotype appeared many times. The genes are TRBV20-1 and TRBJ2-1; no definite D call. V was shortened by 0 bases and J by 4 bases, with 1 base between the two germline ends. The CDR3 has 11 amino acids. CDR1 and CDR2 (germline): DFQATT, SNEGSKA (reference sequence). The CDR3 loop reads CSARDYNEQFF. The CDR3 DNA reads as TGCAGTGCTAGAGATTACAATGAGCAGTTCTTC.